This T cell receptor (beta chain) was sequenced during a study of immune cell composition in non-small cell lung cancer. Study-level information: Tumours were mainly lung adenocarcinoma or squamous cell carcinoma.

Germline V CDR1 and CDR2: SGHAT, FQNNGV. Trimming removed 5 bases at V and 3 bases at J, with 16 bases between. This CDR3 contains 15 residues. Study results and limitations: Tumour TCR-beta clonality showed no significant link to smoking pack-years. Top 10 clone scores and clonality were higher in squamous than adenocarcinoma.

Profiled with immunoSEQ multiplex PCR; TCRdb holds only in-frame clones, not every one. This sample has around 10,000 clones, with around 60% found just once. This clone was recorded a few times. Its antigen is still unknown. The chain employs TRBV11-2 and TRBJ1-2; maybe TRBD1 (5 bases). The sample taken for sequencing was lung tumor tissue. The origin of this receptor is a human donor with non-small cell lung cancer. CDR3 region: CASSLAGIGDYGYTF. The DNA of the CDR3 is TGTGCCAGCAGCCTAGCAGGGATCGGAGACTATGGCTACACCTTC. The complete variable domain, with remaining parts taken from reference TRBV11-2 and TRBJ1-2, reads EAGVAQSPRYKIIEKRQSVAFWCNPISGHATLYWYQQILGQGPKLLIQFQNNGVVDDSQLPKDRFSAERLKGVDSTLKIQPAKLEDSAVYLCASSLAGIGDYGYTFGSGTRLTVV.